Below are 15 T cell receptor beta chains sequenced from a single sample in a study of cytomegalovirus exposure and HLA in healthy donors. PCR primers comprised 60 Vbeta and 13 Jbeta primers. Repertoires were generated with immunoSEQ multiplex PCR, while TCRdb's copy carries only in-frame clones and drops some. In the table there are 100,000 to 150,000 clones, approximately 80% of which are singletons. The sample consisted of PBMCs. The receptors come from a woman in her sixties in good health and CMV-seronegative.

In this sample, this clone turned up once. At one end, the junction sequence differs from germline, possibly due to a read error. The rearrangement joins TRBV27 to TRBJ2-3, with D perhaps matching TRBD2 (6 bases). The CDR3 sequence is 13 residues long. Germline V CDR1 and CDR2: MNHEY, SMNVEV (reference sequence). In DNA, the CDR3 is TGTGCCAGCAGTTCATCTTTCGCGGAGGGCCTCAATTTT. Translation: CASSSSFAEGLNF.

The chain recombines TRBV28 with TRBJ1-2, with D perhaps matching TRBD1 (6 bases). Germline V gene data show CDR1 as MDHEN and CDR2 as SYDVKM. V was trimmed by 2 bases and J by 1 base, leaving 23 bases between them. There are 19 residues in the CDR3. The CDR3 bases are TGTGCCAGCAGTTTACCGGCGTCTTGGCAGGGCAGGGGTAACTATGGCTACACCTTC. It is translated as CASSLPASWQGRGNYGYTF.

The V gene is TRBV5-5, the J gene TRBJ1-2; possible D gene TRBD1, 6 bases. CDR3 length: 14 residues. The V gene's germline CDR1 is SGHKS and CDR2 YYEKEE (reference sequence). V gave up 0 bases and J gave up 8 bases, with 14 bases separating them. CDR3 region: CASSLDGGVRGYTF. CDR3 DNA sequence: TGTGCCAGCAGCTTGGATGGGGGCGTGAGGGGCTACACCTTC.

V and J are TRBV18 and TRBJ1-5; the match to TRBD1 covers 9 bases. J gave up 1 base and V 4 bases, and 8 bases lay outside the gene matches. CDR1 is KGHSH and CDR2 is LQKENI in the germline V gene. This CDR3 region has 17 residues. The CDR3 sequence: CASSRDRQGVSNQPQHF. The DNA of the CDR3 is TGTGCCAGCTCACGAGACCGACAGGGGGTGAGCAATCAGCCCCAGCATTTT.

The chain couples TRBV15 to TRBJ1-5; D call uncertain. Looked up from germline, CDR1 is LNHNV and CDR2 is YYDKDF (reference sequence). The CDR3 covers 15 residues. With 5 bases removed from V and 0 bases from J, the gap between germline ends came to 11 bases. The CDR3 nucleotides read TGTGCCACCAGCCAGCAGGCCATTAGCAATCAGCCCCAGCATTTT. Its protein is CATSQQAISNQPQHF.

The chain is built from TRBV27 and TRBJ1-2, with D unresolved. This CDR3 comprises 13 residues. In germline, CDR1 is MNHEY, CDR2 SMNVEV (reference sequence). V lost 6 bases and J 1 base, leaving 9 bases between the germline ends. CDR3 nucleotides: TGTGCCAGCAGCTCGGCGGGTAACTATGGCTACACCTTC. Its protein product is CASSSAGNYGYTF.

The table lists this clone with a count of one. This chain connects TRBV19 to TRBJ2-7; 12 nucleotides agree with TRBD2. The CDR3 totals 14 residues. With V trimmed by 6 bases and J by 3 bases, 3 bases remained unmatched. CDR1 and CDR2 from the germline V gene are LNHDA and SQIVND (reference sequence). The CDR3 reads CASRPSGGVYEQYF. In DNA form, the CDR3 reads TGTGCCAGTAGACCTAGCGGGGGGGTCTACGAGCAGTACTTC.

The chain couples TRBV7-2 to TRBJ2-2; 7 positions agree with TRBD1. The CDR3 consists of 15 residues. Germline V gives CDR1 SGHTA, CDR2 FQGNSA. J lost 2 bases, V lost 1 base, and 1 base had no gene match. This CDR3 reads CASSLDRGNTGELFF. The CDR3 region has the DNA TGTGCCAGCAGCTTAGACAGGGGTAACACCGGGGAGCTGTTTTTT.

The V gene is TRBV6-5, the J gene TRBJ1-5, with TRBD1 as a possible D gene (6 bases). Germline V gene sequence: CDR1 MNHEY, CDR2 SVGAGI. Trimming took off 4 bases at V and 6 bases at J, with 10 bases between the two ends. The CDR3 sequence is 13 residues long. Here the CDR3 reads CASSSQGTQPQHF. Written as DNA, the CDR3 is TGTGCCAGCAGTTCACAGGGAACTCAGCCCCAGCATTTT.

The gene calls are TRBV28 and TRBJ1-4; TRBD1 matches at 8 bases. With V trimmed by 5 bases and J by 6 bases, 8 bases remained unmatched. The CDR3 covers 15 residues. Germline V gives CDR1 MDHEN, CDR2 SYDVKM. The CDR3 bases are TGTGCCAGCAGTGGACAGGGCTCAGGGGATGAAAAACTGTTTTTT. Protein: CASSGQGSGDEKLFF.

This chain uses TRBV29-1 with TRBJ1-2; a weak D match, TRBD1 (6 bases). CDR1 is SQVTM and CDR2 is ANQGSEA in the germline V gene. This CDR3 contains 14 residues. V was cut by 3 bases and J by 6 bases, with 17 bases left in between. CDR3 region: CSVDMVAGVNGYTF. CDR3 nucleotides: TGCAGCGTTGATATGGTGGCAGGGGTAAATGGCTACACCTTC.

This chain uses TRBV28 with TRBJ2-7; TRBD1 agrees at 9 bases. J gave up 4 bases and V 6 bases, and 10 bases lay outside the gene matches. Germline-derived CDR1 and CDR2 are MDHEN and SYDVKM. The CDR3 sequence is 15 residues long. The CDR3 bases are TGTGCCAGCAGACCAACAGGGGGCGCAGTGTACGAGCAGTACTTC. This codes for CASRPTGGAVYEQYF.

The gene calls are TRBV7-9 and TRBJ1-3, with no clear D. The CDR3 consists of 16 residues. CDR1 is SEHNR, CDR2 FQNEAQ, per germline (reference sequence). Trimming stripped 0 bases from V and 0 bases from J, with 9 bases between. The CDR3 sequence: CASSLAQPASGNTIYF. The CDR3, as DNA: TGTGCCAGCAGCTTAGCACAGCCGGCCTCTGGAAACACCATATATTTT.

J is TRBJ2-7 and V is TRBV27; the match to TRBD1 covers 10 bases. This CDR3 comprises 16 residues. Germline trimming cut 10 bases from V and 3 bases from J; bases unmatched to any gene: 15. The germline CDR1 and CDR2 sequences are MNHEY and SMNVEV (reference sequence). CDR3 region: CAKGGCRGTGDYEQYF. The CDR3 coding sequence is TGTGCCAAGGGCGGGTGCCGGGGGACAGGGGACTACGAGCAGTACTTC.

This clone appeared a few times. The rearrangement joins TRBV4-1 to TRBJ1-4, with D hard to call. Between the trimmed V and J ends, which lost 2 bases and 5 bases, there was a span of 9 bases. CDR1 and CDR2 from the germline V gene are MGHRA and YSYEKL. The length of the CDR3 is 14 residues. The CDR3 protein is CASSQLTQNEKLFF. CDR3 in DNA: TGCGCCAGCAGCCAACTTACCCAGAATGAAAAACTGTTTTTT.